These 4 T cell receptor beta chains came from one sample sequenced in a study of cytomegalovirus exposure and HLA in healthy donors. Produced via immunoSEQ multiplex PCR; TCRdb's table is partial and in-frame only. The sample shows about 62,000 clones, approximately 95% of them seen only once. The sequenced material came from PBMCs. The receptors here all came from a woman aged 18-30 years in good health and CMV-seropositive.

The rearrangement links TRBV6-1 to TRBJ2-7, with a tentative D call TRBD1 (6 bases). V was pared by 10 bases and J by 3 bases, with 16 bases between. The CDR3 consists of 13 residues. Germline V gene sequence: CDR1 MNHNS, CDR2 SASEGT. CDR3 bases: TGTGCCACCTTAGGGACATGGGACTACGAGCAGTACTTC. It codes for CATLGTWDYEQYF.

The chain couples TRBV5-6 to TRBJ2-2, with 11 bases matching TRBD1. The length of the CDR3 is 17 residues. Germline values: CDR1 SGHDT, CDR2 YYEEEE. The trim removed 0 bases at V and 5 bases at J, leaving 6 bases unmatched. The DNA of the CDR3 is TGTGCCAGCAGCTTGGTGGGACAGGGGGTTTATACCGGGGAGCTGTTTTTT. Translating gives CASSLVGQGVYTGELFF.

V usage is TRBV7-2 and J usage is TRBJ2-3; the match to TRBD2 covers 9 bases. Unmatched junction bases numbered 3, after V lost 1 base and J lost 1 base. Germline-derived CDR1 and CDR2 are SGHTA and FQGNSA. The CDR3 is 16 residues long. The CDR3 region has the DNA TGTGCCAGCAGCTTAGATAGCGGGGGTGGCACAGATACGCAGTATTTT. Its protein product is CASSLDSGGGTDTQYF. The whole variable domain, remainder taken from reference TRBV7-2 and TRBJ2-3, is GAGVSQSPSNKVTEKGKDVELRCDPISGHTALYWYRQSLGQGLEFLIYFQGNSAPDKSGLPSDRFSAERTGGSVSTLTIQRTQQEDSAVYLCASSLDSGGGTDTQYFGPGTRLTVL.

The chain combines TRBV19 with TRBJ1-3; D perhaps matches TRBD1 (5 bases). Germline assignment: CDR1 LNHDA and CDR2 SQIVND (reference sequence). The V end lost 4 bases, the J end lost 4 bases, and 20 bases lay between the germline ends. This CDR3 spans 17 amino acids. CDR3: CASSTSTGYPVGNTIYF. The CDR3 bases are TGTGCCAGTAGTACCTCTACAGGATACCCCGTGGGAAACACCATATATTTT.